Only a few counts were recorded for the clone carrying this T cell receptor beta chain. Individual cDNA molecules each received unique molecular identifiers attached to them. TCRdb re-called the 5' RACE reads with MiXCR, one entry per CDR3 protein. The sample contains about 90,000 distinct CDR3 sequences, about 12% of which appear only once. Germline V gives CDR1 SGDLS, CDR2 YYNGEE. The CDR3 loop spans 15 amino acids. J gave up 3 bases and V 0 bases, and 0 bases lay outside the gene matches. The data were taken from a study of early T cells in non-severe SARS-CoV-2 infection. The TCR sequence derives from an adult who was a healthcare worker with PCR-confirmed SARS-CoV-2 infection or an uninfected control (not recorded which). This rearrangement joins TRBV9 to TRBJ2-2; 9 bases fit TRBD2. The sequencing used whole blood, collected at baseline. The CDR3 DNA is TGTGCCAGCAGCGTAGCTAGCGGGGACACCGGGGAGCTGTTTTTT. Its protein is CASSVASGDTGELFF.